Presented here are 5 T cell receptor beta chains from one specimen sequenced in a study of T-cell reconstitution after alpha-beta-depleted transplantation in children. The TCRbeta library incorporated unique molecular identifiers. TCRdb re-derived calls from the PCR reads in MiXCR, one entry per CDR3 protein. The table records over 90,000 distinct CDR3 sequences, around 7% of them present only once. Material: PBMCs, obtained before TCRalphabeta/CD19-depleted stem cell transplant. The receptor source for this set is a boy under 10 years old with acute lymphoblastic leukemia, due to receive a stem cell transplant.

This clonotype was detected many times. The chain joins TRBV7-8 to TRBJ1-1; D unclear. V gave up 5 bases and J gave up 1 base, with 14 bases separating them. Germline CDR1 reads SGHVS; CDR2 reads FQNEAQ. This CDR3 has 15 residues. CDR3 coding DNA: TGTGCCAGCAGCCCCGTGCCGGTGCCGAACACTGAAGCTTTCTTT. Protein product: CASSPVPVPNTEAFF.

The chain recombines TRBV24-1 with TRBJ1-6, with unresolved D. Germline V CDR1 and CDR2: KGHDR, SFDVKD. Between the trimmed V and J ends, which lost 4 bases and 7 bases, there was a span of 4 bases. The CDR3 loop spans 12 amino acids. CDR3 nucleotides: TGTGCCACCAGTGAGGGGAATTCACCCCTCCACTTT. Residues: CATSEGNSPLHF.

The gene calls are TRBV11-1 and TRBJ2-7; D possibly corresponds to TRBD1 (5 bases). Per the germline V gene, CDR1 is SGHAT and CDR2 is FQDESV (reference sequence). V lost 5 bases to trimming and J lost 2 bases, with 31 bases between them. The CDR3 totals 20 residues. The DNA for the CDR3 is TGTGCCAGCAGCCCCGGAGCCTGGACAAGGGAAACCAAGCCTACCTACGAGCAGTACTTC. Amino acid sequence: CASSPGAWTRETKPTYEQYF.

The chain carries TRBV2 and TRBJ1-6; the D gene is possibly TRBD1 (5 bases). This CDR3 has 13 amino acids. Germline CDR1 and CDR2: SNHLY and FYNNEI. V dropped 7 bases and J dropped 6 bases, with 10 bases sitting between them. In DNA, the CDR3 is TGTGCCAGCAAACAGGTCCCTAATTCACCCCTCCACTTT. Translation: CASKQVPNSPLHF. Full variable domain (missing parts from reference TRBV2 and TRBJ1-6): EPEVTQTPSHQVTQMGQEVILRCVPISNHLYFYWYRQILGQKVEFLVSFYNNEISEKSEIFDDQFSVERPDGSNFTLKIRSTKLEDSAMYFCASKQVPNSPLHFGNGTRLTVT.

This clonotype was observed at least ten times. The J gene is TRBJ2-1, the V gene TRBV11-2, with TRBD2 matching 9 bases. Unmatched junction bases numbered 10, after V lost 1 base and J lost 6 bases. This CDR3 spans 17 amino acids. CDR1 is SGHAT and CDR2 is FQNNGV in the germline V gene. The CDR3 protein is CASSLVPGLARFNEQFF. CDR3 coding DNA: TGTGCCAGCAGCTTAGTTCCCGGACTAGCGCGGTTCAATGAGCAGTTCTTC.